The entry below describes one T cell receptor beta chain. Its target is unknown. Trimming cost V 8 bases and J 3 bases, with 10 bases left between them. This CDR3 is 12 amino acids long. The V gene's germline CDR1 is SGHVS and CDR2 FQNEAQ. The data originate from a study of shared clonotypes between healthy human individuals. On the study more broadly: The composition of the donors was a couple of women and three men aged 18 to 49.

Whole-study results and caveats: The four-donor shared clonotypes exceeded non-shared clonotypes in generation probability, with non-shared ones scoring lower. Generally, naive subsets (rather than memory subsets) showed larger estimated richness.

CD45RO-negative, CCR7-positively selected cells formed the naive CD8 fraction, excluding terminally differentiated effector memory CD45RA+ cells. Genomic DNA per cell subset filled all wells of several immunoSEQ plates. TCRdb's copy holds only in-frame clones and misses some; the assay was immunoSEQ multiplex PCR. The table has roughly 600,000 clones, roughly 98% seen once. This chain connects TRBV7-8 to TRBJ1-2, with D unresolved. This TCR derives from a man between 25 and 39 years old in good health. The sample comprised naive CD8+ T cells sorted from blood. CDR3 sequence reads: CASGDEDYGYTF. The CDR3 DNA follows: TGTGCCAGCGGAGACGAGGACTATGGCTACACCTTC. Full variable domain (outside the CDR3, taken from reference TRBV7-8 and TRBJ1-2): GAGVSQSPRYKVAKRGQDVALRCDPISGHVSLFWYQQALGQGPEFLTYFQNEAQLDKSGLPSDRFFAERPEGSVSTLKIQRTQQEDSAVYLCASGDEDYGYTFGSGTRLTVV.